Below, one TCR beta chain is given with its context. Its antigen is not known. This sample stems from a study of beta chain features in type 1 diabetes. Whole-study findings and limits: Type 1 diabetes patients showed a moderate but significant shortening of TCRB CDR3s in all four CD4+ subsets.

The isolated RNA, all of it, was reverse transcribed, so expressed TCRB transcripts were what got sequenced. This table comes from immunoSEQ multiplex PCR, and its TCRdb copy is limited to in-frame clones, with some not included. The table includes about 170,000 clones, 6.5% to 9.5% detected once. Per the germline V gene, CDR1 is GTSNPN and CDR2 is SVGIG (reference sequence). The CDR3 has 13 residues. V was clipped by 0 bases and J by 3 bases; unmatched bases: 2. The receptor was isolated from a woman aged 40 to 50 with type 1 diabetes. The V and J genes are TRBV30 and TRBJ2-7; 7 bases map to TRBD1. The sample consisted of central memory CD4+ T cells from blood. The CDR3 bases are TGTGCCTGGAGTGTAAGGGACAGCTACGAGCAGTACTTC. As protein: CAWSVRDSYEQYF.